This T cell receptor beta chain was documented in a study of early T cells in non-severe SARS-CoV-2 infection. In the study overall: It was bulk RNA from unsorted whole blood that was sequenced, and the chains were unpaired. Findings of the study overall: Reliance on VDJdb matching favored anti-spike CD8 responses; private and CD4 specificities were missed.

Unique molecular identifiers tagged individual cDNA molecules. MiXCR was run by TCRdb on the 5' RACE reads, yielding one entry per CDR3 protein. The table records 90,000 to 100,000 distinct CDR3 sequences, roughly an eighth of them present only once. Ten or more counts support this clonotype. The antigen remains undetermined. This CDR3 spans 13 amino acids. In germline, CDR1 is MNHEY, CDR2 SVGAGI. V was shortened by 8 bases and J by 0 bases, with 9 bases between the two germline ends. The sequence was obtained from an adult who was a healthcare worker with PCR-confirmed SARS-CoV-2 infection or an uninfected control (not recorded which). The chain uses TRBV6-5 and TRBJ2-3; D is unclear. The sequenced sample was whole blood. CDR3: CASCGRSTDTQYF. The CDR3 DNA reads as TGTGCCAGCTGTGGAAGGAGCACAGATACGCAGTATTTT.